This T cell receptor beta chain was found in a study of T cells in Graves' hyperthyroidism and ophthalmopathy. Study observations and caveats: Most clonotypes that expanded in the thyroid above 0.001 also showed up in blood.

With regard to this clonotype: Its antigen is not identified.

Researchers amplified the TCR beta CDR3 regions from RNA transcripts. The study used the HTBI primer set for a first-round RT-PCR of the TCR CDR3. TCRdb re-analysed the multiplex PCR reads in MiXCR, keeping a single row per CDR3 protein. The repertoire consists of about 340,000 distinct CDR3 sequences, with around a sixth occurring once and the leading ten covering under 55%. Losses at the gene ends were 8 bases for V and 0 bases for J; bases not matched to a gene: 10. The CDR3 length is 17 residues. Hyperthyroidism of Graves' type that showed no ophthalmopathy progression within 18 months was stable. Source material for PBMCs was about 10 ml fresh peripheral blood.

The sample was blood. The genes are TRBV12-3 or TRBV12-4 and TRBJ2-2; TRBD2 matches at 9 bases. The sequence derives from a woman in her fifties or sixties with Graves' hyperthyroidism. The chain's CDR3 is CASGGSGGAANTGELFF. CDR3 sequence (DNA): TGTGCCAGCGGAGGTAGCGGGGGAGCCGCGAACACCGGGGAGCTGTTTTTT.